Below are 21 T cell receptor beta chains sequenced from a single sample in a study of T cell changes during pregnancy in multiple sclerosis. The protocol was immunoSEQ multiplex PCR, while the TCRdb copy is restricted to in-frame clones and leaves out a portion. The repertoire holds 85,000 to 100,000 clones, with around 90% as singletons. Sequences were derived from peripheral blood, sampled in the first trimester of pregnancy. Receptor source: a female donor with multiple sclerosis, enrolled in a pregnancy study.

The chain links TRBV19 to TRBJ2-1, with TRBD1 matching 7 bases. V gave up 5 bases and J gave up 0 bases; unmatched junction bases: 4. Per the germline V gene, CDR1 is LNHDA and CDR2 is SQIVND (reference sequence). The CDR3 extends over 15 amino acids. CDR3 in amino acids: CASSPWDSSYNEQFF. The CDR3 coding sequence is TGTGCCAGTAGTCCCTGGGACAGCTCCTACAATGAGCAGTTCTTC. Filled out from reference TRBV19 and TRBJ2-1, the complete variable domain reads DGGITQSPKYLFRKEGQNVTLSCEQNLNHDAMYWYRQDPGQGLRLIYYSQIVNDFQKGDIAEGYSVSREKKESFPLTVTSAQKNPTAFYLCASSPWDSSYNEQFFGPGTRLTVL.

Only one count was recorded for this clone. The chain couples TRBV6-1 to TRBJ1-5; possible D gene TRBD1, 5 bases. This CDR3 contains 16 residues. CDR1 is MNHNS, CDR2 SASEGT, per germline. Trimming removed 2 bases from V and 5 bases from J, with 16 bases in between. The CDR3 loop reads CASSENPGVYDQPQHF. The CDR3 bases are TGTGCCAGCAGTGAAAATCCGGGGGTTTACGATCAGCCCCAGCATTTT.

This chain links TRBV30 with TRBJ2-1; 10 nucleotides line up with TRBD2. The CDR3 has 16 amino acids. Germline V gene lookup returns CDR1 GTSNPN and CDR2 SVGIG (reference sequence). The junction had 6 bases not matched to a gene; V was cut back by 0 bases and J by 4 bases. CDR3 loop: CAWSVRGSGRYNEQFF. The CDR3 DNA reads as TGTGCCTGGAGTGTACGAGGTAGCGGGAGGTACAATGAGCAGTTCTTC. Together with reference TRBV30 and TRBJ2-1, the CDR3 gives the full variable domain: SQTIHQWPATLVQPVGSPLSLECTVEGTSNPNLYWYRQAAGRGLQLLFYSVGIGQISSEVPQNLSASRPQDRQFILSSKKLLLSDSGFYLCAWSVRGSGRYNEQFFGPGTRLTVL.

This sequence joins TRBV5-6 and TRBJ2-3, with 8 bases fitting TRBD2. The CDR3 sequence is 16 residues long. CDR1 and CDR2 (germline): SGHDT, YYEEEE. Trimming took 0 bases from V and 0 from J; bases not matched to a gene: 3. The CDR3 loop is CASSLGSSGSTDTQYF. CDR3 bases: TGTGCCAGCAGCTTGGGTTCTAGCGGGAGCACAGATACGCAGTATTTT.

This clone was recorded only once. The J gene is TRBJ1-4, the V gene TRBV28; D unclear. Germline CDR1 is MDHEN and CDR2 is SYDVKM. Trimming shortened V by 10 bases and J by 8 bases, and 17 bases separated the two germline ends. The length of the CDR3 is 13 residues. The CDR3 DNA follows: TGTGCCACCAAGACCGCCGGGAGCGAAAAACTGTTTTTT. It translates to CATKTAGSEKLFF. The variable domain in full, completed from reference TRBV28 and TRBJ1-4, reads DVKVTQSSRYLVKRTGEKVFLECVQDMDHENMFWYRQDPGLGLRLIYFSYDVKMKEKGDIPEGYSVSREKKERFSLILESASTNQTSMYLCATKTAGSEKLFFGSGTQLSVL.

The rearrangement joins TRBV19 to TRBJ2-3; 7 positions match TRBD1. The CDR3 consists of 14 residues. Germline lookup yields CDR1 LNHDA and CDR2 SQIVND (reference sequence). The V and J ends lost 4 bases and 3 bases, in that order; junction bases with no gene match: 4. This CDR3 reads CASSNRGRTDTQYF. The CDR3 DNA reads TGTGCCAGTAGTAACAGGGGCCGGACAGATACGCAGTATTTT.

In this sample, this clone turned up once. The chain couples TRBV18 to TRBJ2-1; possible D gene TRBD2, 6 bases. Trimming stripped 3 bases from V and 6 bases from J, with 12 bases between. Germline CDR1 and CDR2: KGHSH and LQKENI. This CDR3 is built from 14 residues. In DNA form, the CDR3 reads TGTGCCAGCTCACCGTCCCTCGGGAGCAATGAGCAGTTCTTC. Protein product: CASSPSLGSNEQFF.

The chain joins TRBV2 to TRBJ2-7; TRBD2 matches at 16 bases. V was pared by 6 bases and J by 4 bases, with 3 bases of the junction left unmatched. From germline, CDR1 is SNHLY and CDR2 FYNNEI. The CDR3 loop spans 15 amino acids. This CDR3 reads CASRGGLAGGYEQYF. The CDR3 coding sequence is TGTGCCAGCAGAGGGGGACTAGCGGGAGGGTACGAGCAGTACTTC. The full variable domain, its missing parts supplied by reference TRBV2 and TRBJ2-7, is EPEVTQTPSHQVTQMGQEVILRCVPISNHLYFYWYRQILGQKVEFLVSFYNNEISEKSEIFDDQFSVERPDGSNFTLKIRSTKLEDSAMYFCASRGGLAGGYEQYFGPGTRLTVT.

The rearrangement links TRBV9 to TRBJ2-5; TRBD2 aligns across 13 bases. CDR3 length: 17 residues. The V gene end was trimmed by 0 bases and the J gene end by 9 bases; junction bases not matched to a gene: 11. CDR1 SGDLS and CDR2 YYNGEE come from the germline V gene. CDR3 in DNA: TGTGCCAGCAGCGTAGAAGGGTGGACTAGCGGGAGCTTGGCCCAGTACTTC. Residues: CASSVEGWTSGSLAQYF.

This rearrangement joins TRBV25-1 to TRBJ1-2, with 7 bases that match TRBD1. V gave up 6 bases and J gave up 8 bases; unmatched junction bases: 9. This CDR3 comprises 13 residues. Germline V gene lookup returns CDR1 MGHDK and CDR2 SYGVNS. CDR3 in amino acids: CASSEDRVRGYTF. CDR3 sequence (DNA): TGTGCCAGCAGCGAAGACAGGGTGAGGGGCTACACCTTC.

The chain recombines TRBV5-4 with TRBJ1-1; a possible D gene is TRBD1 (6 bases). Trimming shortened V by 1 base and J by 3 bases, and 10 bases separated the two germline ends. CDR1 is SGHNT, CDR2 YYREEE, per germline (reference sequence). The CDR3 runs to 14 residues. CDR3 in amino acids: CASSLLQGDTEAFF. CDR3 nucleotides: TGTGCCAGCAGCTTGCTACAGGGTGACACTGAAGCTTTCTTT.

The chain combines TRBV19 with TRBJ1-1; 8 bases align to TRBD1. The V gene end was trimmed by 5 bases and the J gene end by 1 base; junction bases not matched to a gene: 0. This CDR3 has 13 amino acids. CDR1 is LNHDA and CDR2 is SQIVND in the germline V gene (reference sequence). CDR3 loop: CASSDRGNTEAFF. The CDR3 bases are TGTGCCAGTAGTGACAGGGGGAACACTGAAGCTTTCTTT.

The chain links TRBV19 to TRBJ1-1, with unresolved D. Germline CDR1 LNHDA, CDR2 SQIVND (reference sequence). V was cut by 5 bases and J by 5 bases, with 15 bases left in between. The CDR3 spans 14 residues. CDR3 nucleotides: TGTGCCAGTAGTTGGCCCCTGAGCGAAACTGAAGCTTTCTTT. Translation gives CASSWPLSETEAFF.

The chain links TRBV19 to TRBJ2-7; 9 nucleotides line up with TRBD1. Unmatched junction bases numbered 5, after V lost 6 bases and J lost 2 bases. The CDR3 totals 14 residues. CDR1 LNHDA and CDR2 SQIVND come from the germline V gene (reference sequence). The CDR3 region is CASSGQGYAYEQYF. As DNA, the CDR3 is TGTGCCAGTAGCGGACAGGGGTACGCCTACGAGCAGTACTTC.

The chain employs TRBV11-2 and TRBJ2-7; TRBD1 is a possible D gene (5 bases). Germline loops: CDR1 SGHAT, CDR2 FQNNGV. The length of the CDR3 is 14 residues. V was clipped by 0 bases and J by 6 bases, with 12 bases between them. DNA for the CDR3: TGTGCCAGCAGCTTAGATAAGGGGTCCGGCGAGCAGTACTTC. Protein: CASSLDKGSGEQYF.

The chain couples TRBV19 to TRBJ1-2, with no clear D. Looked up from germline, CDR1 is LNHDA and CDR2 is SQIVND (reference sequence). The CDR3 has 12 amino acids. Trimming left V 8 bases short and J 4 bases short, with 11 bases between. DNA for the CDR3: TGTGCCAGTGCCAACAATGGCTATGGCTACACCTTC. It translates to CASANNGYGYTF.

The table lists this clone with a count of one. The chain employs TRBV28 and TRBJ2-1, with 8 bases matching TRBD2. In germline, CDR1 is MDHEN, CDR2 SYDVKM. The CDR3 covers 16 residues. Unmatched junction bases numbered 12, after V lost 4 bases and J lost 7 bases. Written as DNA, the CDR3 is TGTGCCAGCAGTTCCGCCCCCCGGACTAGCAGGAATGAGCAGTTCTTC. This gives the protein CASSSAPRTSRNEQFF. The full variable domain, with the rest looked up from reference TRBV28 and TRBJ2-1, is DVKVTQSSRYLVKRTGEKVFLECVQDMDHENMFWYRQDPGLGLRLIYFSYDVKMKEKGDIPEGYSVSREKKERFSLILESASTNQTSMYLCASSSAPRTSRNEQFFGPGTRLTVL.

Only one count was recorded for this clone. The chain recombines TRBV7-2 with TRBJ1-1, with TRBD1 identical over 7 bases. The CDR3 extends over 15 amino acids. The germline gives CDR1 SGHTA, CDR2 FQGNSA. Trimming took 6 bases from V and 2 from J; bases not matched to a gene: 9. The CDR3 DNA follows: TGTGCCAGCAGATCCGACAGGGCCTACAACACTGAAGCTTTCTTT. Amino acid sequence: CASRSDRAYNTEAFF.

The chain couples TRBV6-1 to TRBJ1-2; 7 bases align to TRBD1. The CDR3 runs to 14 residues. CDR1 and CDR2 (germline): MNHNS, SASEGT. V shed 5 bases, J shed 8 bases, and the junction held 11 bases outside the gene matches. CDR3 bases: TGTGCCAGCAGTCCCTCAGGACAGGCTCGGGGCTACACCTTC. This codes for CASSPSGQARGYTF.

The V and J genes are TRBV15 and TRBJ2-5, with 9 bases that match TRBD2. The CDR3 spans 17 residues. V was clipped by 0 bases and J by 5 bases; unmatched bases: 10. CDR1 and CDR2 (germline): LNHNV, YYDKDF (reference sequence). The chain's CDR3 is CATSRDGVAGVLETQYF. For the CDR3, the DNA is TGTGCCACCAGCAGAGATGGGGTAGCGGGAGTTTTGGAGACCCAGTACTTC.

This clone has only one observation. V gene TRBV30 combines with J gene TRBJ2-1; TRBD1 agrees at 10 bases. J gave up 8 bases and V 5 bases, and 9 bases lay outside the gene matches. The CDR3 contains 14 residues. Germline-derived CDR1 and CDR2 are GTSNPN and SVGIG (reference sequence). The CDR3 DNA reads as TGTGCCTGGGGGGGACAGGGGTGGGCAGATGAGCAGTTCTTC. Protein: CAWGGQGWADEQFF.